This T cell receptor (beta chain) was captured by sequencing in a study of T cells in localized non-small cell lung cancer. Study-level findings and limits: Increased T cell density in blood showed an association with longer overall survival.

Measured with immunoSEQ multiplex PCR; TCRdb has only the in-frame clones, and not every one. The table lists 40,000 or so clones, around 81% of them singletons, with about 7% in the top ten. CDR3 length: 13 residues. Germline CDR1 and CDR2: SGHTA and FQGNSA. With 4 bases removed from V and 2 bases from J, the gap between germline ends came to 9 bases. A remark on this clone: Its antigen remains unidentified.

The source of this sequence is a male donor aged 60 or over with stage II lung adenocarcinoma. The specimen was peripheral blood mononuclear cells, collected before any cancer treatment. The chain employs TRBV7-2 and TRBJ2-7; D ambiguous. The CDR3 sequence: CASSSDGPYEQYF. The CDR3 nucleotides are TGTGCCAGCAGCTCGGACGGGCCCTACGAGCAGTACTTC.